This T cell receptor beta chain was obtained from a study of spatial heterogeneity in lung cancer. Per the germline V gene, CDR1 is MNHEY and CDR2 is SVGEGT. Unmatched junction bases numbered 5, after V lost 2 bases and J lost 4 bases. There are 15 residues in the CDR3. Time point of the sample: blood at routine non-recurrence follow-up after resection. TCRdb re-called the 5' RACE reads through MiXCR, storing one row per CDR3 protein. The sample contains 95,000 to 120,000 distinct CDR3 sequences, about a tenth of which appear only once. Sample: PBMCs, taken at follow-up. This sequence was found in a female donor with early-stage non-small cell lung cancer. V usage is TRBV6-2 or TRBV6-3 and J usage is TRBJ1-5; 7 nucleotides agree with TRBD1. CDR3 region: CASSYRDSYNQPQHF. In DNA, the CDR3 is TGTGCCAGCAGTTACCGGGACAGCTATAATCAGCCCCAGCATTTT.